One T cell receptor beta chain is described in this entry. No antigen is known for it. The record originates from a study of cytomegalovirus exposure and HLA in healthy donors. In the study overall: The roughly 660 first-cohort repertoires shared a platform with the 120 or so validation repertoires, as reported in a later analysis.

TCRdb's copy holds only in-frame clones and misses some; the assay was immunoSEQ multiplex PCR. The sample contains about 180,000 clones, about 85% of which appear only once. Study-wide results and caveats: Clusters of TCRs from the first cohort tended to co-occur in the 90 to 150 validation repertoires (as a later analysis found). The study recorded some 160 TCR beta chains that were cytomegalovirus-associated. CMV antigen specificity was confirmed in vitro for a few CMV-associated chains.

Germline V gene lookup returns CDR1 LGHNT and CDR2 FRNRAP. This CDR3 contains 14 residues. V was clipped by 6 bases and J by 4 bases, with 15 bases between them. This sequence originates from a man aged 18 to 29 in good health and CMV-seropositive. Source material: PBMCs. The chain employs TRBV12-5 and TRBJ1-2; a weak D match, TRBD1 (6 bases). The CDR3, as DNA: TGTGCTAGTGGCCGTGACGGACAGACCTATGGCTACACCTTC. Protein sequence: CASGRDGQTYGYTF.